The clone carrying this T cell receptor beta chain turned up a few times. Primed by a sample-barcoded 5' primer and a J-beta primer mix, a second PCR proceeded for roughly 6 to 12 cycles. In TCRdb, the 5' RACE reads were re-called with MiXCR into one record per CDR3 protein. The table shows about 800,000 distinct CDR3 sequences, with 20% to 30% occurring only once. The sample originates from a study of blood T cells in healthy people across ages. The same data also contributed to another study, on T cells of mothers and their children. That study adds: Second-PCR primer M1S introduced sample barcodes and 2-4 random nucleotides.

Sequencing was done on a sample of blood. This receptor was identified in a boy younger than 18 in good health.

The CDR3 spells CASSLAAGVSSYNEQFF. CDR3 DNA: TGTGCCAGCAGCTTAGCGGCAGGGGTTAGCTCCTACAATGAGCAGTTCTTC. The chain has TRBV7-9 and TRBJ2-1, with a possible D match to TRBD1 (6 bases). The CDR3 contains 17 residues. V was pared by 0 bases and J by 0 bases, with 12 bases between. Looked up from germline, CDR1 is SEHNR and CDR2 is FQNEAQ (reference sequence).